Below, 8 T cell receptor beta chains from the same sample are listed, as sequenced in a study of shared clonotypes between healthy human individuals. Produced via immunoSEQ multiplex PCR; TCRdb's table is partial and in-frame only. The sample contains around 2,000,000 clones, over 85% of which appear only once. CD8 cells regarded as naive lacked CD45RO, were positively chosen for CCR7, and omitted terminally differentiated effector memory CD45RA+ cells. What was sequenced was naive CD8+ T cells sorted from blood. These receptors were collected from a man between 18 and 29 years old in good health.

The chain has TRBV27 and TRBJ2-2; 7 bases fit TRBD1. Germline V gene lookup returns CDR1 MNHEY and CDR2 SMNVEV (reference sequence). The CDR3 runs to 17 residues. The V gene end was trimmed by 5 bases and the J gene end by 1 base; junction bases not matched to a gene: 10. The CDR3 here is CASSVHWTGLNTGELFF. In nucleotides, the CDR3 is TGTGCCAGCAGTGTACACTGGACAGGTCTGAACACCGGGGAGCTGTTTTTT.

V is TRBV28 and J is TRBJ2-3, with 10 nucleotides matching TRBD2. The V gene's germline CDR1 is MDHEN and CDR2 SYDVKM. Germline trimming cut 2 bases from V and 4 bases from J; bases unmatched to any gene: 15. The CDR3 consists of 19 residues. This CDR3 is CASSLSISGGMADPDTQYF. The CDR3 region has the DNA TGTGCCAGCAGTTTAAGTATTAGCGGGGGGATGGCAGACCCAGATACGCAGTATTTT.

The chain has TRBV11-2 and TRBJ2-7, with 7 bases that match TRBD2. CDR3 length: 17 residues. J gave up 4 bases and V 0 bases, and 12 bases lay outside the gene matches. CDR1 SGHAT and CDR2 FQNNGV come from the germline V gene. CDR3 amino acids: CASSLDVLASGGYEQYF. In nucleotides, the CDR3 is TGTGCCAGCAGCTTAGATGTCCTGGCTAGCGGAGGTTACGAGCAGTACTTC.

The table lists this clone with a count of one. V usage is TRBV13 and J usage is TRBJ2-7, with D perhaps assigned TRBD1 or TRBD2 (5 bases each). Per germline, CDR1 PRHDT and CDR2 FYEKMQ (reference sequence). The CDR3 extends over 16 amino acids. V was clipped by 1 base and J by 6 bases, with 19 bases between them. CDR3: CASSLEGLGEPSEQYF. The CDR3 DNA is TGTGCCAGCAGCTTAGAGGGGTTGGGGGAGCCTAGCGAGCAGTACTTC.

The V call is TRBV2, the J call TRBJ1-3; 7 bases match TRBD1. Germline CDR1 SNHLY, CDR2 FYNNEI. Trimming took 11 bases from V and 0 from J; bases not matched to a gene: 10. This CDR3 has 15 amino acids. CDR3 bases: TGTGCCGGGAGGGGGCTGACCTACTCTGGAAACACCATATATTTT. Protein: CAGRGLTYSGNTIYF.

This chain links TRBV12-5 with TRBJ2-7; D may correspond to TRBD1 or TRBD2 (5 bases each). CDR1 and CDR2 (germline): LGHNT, FRNRAP. CDR3 length: 16 amino acids. Trimming left V 9 bases short and J 4 bases short, with 25 bases between. CDR3 DNA sequence: TGTGCTAGCACCGACGGGACCGCAGGGCCCCTGTACGAGCAGTACTTC. Protein product: CASTDGTAGPLYEQYF.

V usage is TRBV2 and J usage is TRBJ2-2; D not certain. The ends were cut back, 3 bases at V and 4 bases at J, with 12 bases in the middle. Germline CDR1 and CDR2: SNHLY and FYNNEI. The CDR3 covers 15 residues. CDR3 amino acids: CASSEDQPGTGELFF. As DNA, the CDR3 is TGTGCCAGCAGTGAGGACCAGCCGGGCACCGGGGAGCTGTTTTTT.

The chain is built from TRBV4-1 and TRBJ2-1, with D uncertain. The V end lost 0 bases, the J end lost 0 bases, and 12 bases lay between the germline ends. The CDR3 length is 17 residues. Germline V CDR1 and CDR2: MGHRA, YSYEKL. The CDR3 sequence is CASSQEGIPSSYNEQFF. CDR3 sequence (DNA): TGCGCCAGCAGCCAAGAGGGAATCCCGAGCTCCTACAATGAGCAGTTCTTC.